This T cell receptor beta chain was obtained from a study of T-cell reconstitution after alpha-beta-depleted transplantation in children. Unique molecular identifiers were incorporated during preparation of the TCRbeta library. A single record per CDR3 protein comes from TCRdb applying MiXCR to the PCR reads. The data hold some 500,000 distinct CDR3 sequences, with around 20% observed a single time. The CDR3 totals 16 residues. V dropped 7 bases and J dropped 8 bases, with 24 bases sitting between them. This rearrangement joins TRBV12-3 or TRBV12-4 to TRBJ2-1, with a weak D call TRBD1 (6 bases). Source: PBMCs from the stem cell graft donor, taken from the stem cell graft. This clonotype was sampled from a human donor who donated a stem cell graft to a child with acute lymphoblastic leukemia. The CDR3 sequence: CASTQILGTPRDEQFF. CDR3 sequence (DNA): TGTGCCAGCACCCAAATACTCGGGACACCCAGGGATGAGCAGTTCTTC.